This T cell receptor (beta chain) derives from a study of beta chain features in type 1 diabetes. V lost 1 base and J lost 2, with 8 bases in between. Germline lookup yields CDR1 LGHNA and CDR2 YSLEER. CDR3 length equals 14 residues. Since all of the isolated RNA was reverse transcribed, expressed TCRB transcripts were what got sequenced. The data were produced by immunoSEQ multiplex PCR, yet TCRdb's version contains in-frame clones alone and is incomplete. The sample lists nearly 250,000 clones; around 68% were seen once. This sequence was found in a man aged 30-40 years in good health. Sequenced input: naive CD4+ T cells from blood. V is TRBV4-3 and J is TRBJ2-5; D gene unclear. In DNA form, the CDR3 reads TGCGCCAGCAGCCAAGGCAACAGACAAGAGACCCAGTACTTC. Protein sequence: CASSQGNRQETQYF.